This T cell receptor beta chain was captured by sequencing in a study of OX40 agonist ivuxolimab in advanced cancers. Study details: With ivuxolimab, an agonistic anti-OX40 (CD134) antibody, patients were treated. Previous treatment with anti-PD-1, anti-PD-L1 or anti-CTLA-4 therapy was allowed; about 40% had received some.

General observations from the study: Normalized T-cell clonal expansion was also low in a subset of nonresponders.

Data came from immunoSEQ multiplex PCR; TCRdb stores just in-frame clones and leaves some out. The repertoire includes 65,000 to 90,000 clones, roughly 85% of them detected once, and roughly 0.66% sits in the top ten. On this clone: Its specificity is unknown.

V shed 7 bases and J shed 0 bases, with 9 bases lying between them. The CDR3 loop spans 12 amino acids. In germline, CDR1 is GTSNPN, CDR2 SVGIG (reference sequence). V and J are TRBV30 and TRBJ2-5; no reliable D call. This TCR came from an adult with an advanced solid tumor such as melanoma, head and neck, liver or kidney cancer. Sequenced material: CD4+ or CD8+ T cells sorted from blood, taken in a trial of the OX40 agonist ivuxolimab. CDR3 protein: CAFTANQETQYF. The DNA of the CDR3 is TGTGCCTTCACCGCAAACCAAGAGACCCAGTACTTC.